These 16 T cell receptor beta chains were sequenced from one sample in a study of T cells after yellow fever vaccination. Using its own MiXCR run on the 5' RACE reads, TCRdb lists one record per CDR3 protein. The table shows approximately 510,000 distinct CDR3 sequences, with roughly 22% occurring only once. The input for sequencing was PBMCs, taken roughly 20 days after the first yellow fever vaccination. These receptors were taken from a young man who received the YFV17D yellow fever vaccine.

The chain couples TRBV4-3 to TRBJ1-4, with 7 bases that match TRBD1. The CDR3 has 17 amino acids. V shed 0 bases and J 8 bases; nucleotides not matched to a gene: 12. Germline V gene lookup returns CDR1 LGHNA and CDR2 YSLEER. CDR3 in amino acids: CASSQDPGRGALEKLFF. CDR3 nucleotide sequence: TGCGCCAGCAGCCAAGACCCTGGCAGGGGGGCATTGGAAAAACTGTTTTTT.

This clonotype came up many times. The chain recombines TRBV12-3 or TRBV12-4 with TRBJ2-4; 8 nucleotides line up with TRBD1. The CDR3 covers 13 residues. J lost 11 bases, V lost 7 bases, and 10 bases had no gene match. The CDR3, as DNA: TGTGCCAGCACCCCGGGGACAGGCCTCGTTCAGTACTTC. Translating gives CASTPGTGLVQYF.

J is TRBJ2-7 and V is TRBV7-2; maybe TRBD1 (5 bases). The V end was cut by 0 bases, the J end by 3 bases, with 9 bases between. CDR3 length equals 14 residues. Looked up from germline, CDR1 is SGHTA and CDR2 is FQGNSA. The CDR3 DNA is TGTGCCAGCAGCTTAGCGCCAGGGCACTACGAGCAGTACGTC. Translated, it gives CASSLAPGHYEQYV.

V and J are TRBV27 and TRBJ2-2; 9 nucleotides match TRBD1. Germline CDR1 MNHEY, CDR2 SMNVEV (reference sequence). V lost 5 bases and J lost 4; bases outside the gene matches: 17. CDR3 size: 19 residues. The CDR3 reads CASSPGPGTGMASTGELFF. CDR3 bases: TGTGCCAGCAGTCCAGGTCCCGGGACAGGGATGGCGAGCACCGGGGAGCTGTTTTTT.

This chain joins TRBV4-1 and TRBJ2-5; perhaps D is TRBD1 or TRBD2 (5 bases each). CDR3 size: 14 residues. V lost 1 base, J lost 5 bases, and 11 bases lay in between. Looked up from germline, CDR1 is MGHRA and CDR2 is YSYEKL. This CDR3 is CASSQVTREETQYF. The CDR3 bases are TGCGCCAGCAGCCAAGTTACCAGGGAGGAGACCCAGTACTTC.

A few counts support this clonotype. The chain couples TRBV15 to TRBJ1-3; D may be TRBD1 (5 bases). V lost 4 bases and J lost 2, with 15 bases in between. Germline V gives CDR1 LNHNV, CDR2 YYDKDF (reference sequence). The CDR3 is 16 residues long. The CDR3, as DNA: TGTGCCACCAGCAAATTTCCCGGGACTCCTGGAAACACCATATATTTT. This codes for CATSKFPGTPGNTIYF.

CDR3 amino acids: CASSVSGGPETQYF. The CDR3 DNA reads as TGTGCCAGCAGCGTATCAGGGGGGCCGGAGACCCAGTACTTC. The chain has TRBV5-5 and TRBJ2-5; possibly TRBD1 for D (7 bases). Deletions cut 4 bases from V and 5 bases from J, with 15 bases between. Germline loops: CDR1 SGHKS, CDR2 YYEKEE (reference sequence). The CDR3 is 14 residues long.

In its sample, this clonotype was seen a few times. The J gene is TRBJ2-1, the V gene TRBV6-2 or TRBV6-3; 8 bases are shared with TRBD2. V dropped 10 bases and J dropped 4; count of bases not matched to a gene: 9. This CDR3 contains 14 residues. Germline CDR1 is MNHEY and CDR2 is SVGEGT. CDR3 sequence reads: CATQDSGEYNEQFF. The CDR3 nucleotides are TGTGCCACGCAAGATAGCGGGGAATACAATGAGCAGTTCTTC.

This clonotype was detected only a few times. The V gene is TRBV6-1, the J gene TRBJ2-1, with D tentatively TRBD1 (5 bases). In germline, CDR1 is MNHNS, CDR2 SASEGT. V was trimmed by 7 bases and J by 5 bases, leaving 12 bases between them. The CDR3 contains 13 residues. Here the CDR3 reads CASKKGADNEQFF. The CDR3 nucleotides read TGTGCCAGCAAGAAAGGGGCCGACAATGAGCAGTTCTTC.

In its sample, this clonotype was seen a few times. The CDR3 loop is CASVDGRSYEQYF. CDR3 bases: TGCGCCAGCGTGGACGGCCGCTCCTACGAGCAGTACTTC. The chain has TRBV4-1 and TRBJ2-7, with D uncertain. CDR3 length: 13 amino acids. V shed 8 bases and J shed 0 bases, with 11 bases lying between them. Per germline, CDR1 MGHRA and CDR2 YSYEKL.

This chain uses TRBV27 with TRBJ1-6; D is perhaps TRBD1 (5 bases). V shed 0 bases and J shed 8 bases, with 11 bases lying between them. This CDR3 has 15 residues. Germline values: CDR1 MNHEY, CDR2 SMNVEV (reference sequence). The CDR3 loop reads CASSLSRDGYSPLHF. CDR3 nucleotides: TGTGCCAGCAGTTTATCGAGGGACGGCTATTCACCCCTCCACTTT.

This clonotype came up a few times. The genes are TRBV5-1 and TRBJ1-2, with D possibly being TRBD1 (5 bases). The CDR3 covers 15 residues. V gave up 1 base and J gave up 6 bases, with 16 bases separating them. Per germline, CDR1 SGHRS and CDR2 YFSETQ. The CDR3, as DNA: TGCGCCAGCAGCTTGACATCCGGGGACCTCGATGGCTACACCTTC. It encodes CASSLTSGDLDGYTF.

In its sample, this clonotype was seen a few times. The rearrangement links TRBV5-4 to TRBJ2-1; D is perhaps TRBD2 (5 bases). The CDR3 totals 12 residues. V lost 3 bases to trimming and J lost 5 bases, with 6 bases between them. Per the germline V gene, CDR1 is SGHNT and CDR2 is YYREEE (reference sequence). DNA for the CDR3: TGTGCCAGCAGCTCACTAGACAATGAGCAGTTCTTC. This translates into CASSSLDNEQFF.

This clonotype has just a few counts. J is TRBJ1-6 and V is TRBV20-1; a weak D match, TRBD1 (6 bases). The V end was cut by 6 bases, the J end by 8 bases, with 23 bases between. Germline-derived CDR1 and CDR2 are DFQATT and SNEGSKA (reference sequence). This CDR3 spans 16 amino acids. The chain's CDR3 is CSAPRNGQKYDSPLHF. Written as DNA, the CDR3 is TGCAGTGCACCCCGAAATGGACAGAAATATGATTCACCCCTCCACTTT.

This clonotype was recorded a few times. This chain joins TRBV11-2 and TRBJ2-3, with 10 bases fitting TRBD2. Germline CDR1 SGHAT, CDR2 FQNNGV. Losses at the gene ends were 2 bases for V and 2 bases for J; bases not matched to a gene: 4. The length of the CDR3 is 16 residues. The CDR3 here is CASSLRSGGATDTQYF. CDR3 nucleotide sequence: TGTGCCAGCAGCTTAAGGAGCGGGGGGGCCACAGATACGCAGTATTTT.

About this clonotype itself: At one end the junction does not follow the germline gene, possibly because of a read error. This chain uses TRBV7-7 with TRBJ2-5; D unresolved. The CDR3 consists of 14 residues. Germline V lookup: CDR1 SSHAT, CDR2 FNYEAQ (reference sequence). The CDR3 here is CASSASQRVQTQYF. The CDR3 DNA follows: TGTGCTAGCAGCGCGTCTCAACGGGTCCAGACCCAGTACTTC.